This T cell receptor beta chain was identified during a study of T-cell reconstitution after alpha-beta-depleted transplantation in children. The ends lost 1 base at V and 2 bases at J; junction bases unmatched: 6. The CDR3 is 16 residues long. In germline, CDR1 is SGHRS, CDR2 YFSETQ. The library targeted TCRbeta and was prepared with unique molecular identifiers. TCRdb itself ran the PCR reads through MiXCR, one entry per CDR3 protein. The sample has roughly 670,000 distinct CDR3 sequences, around 12% seen once; the top ten hold 0.79%. This clonotype came up many times. Its antigen is still unknown. Study-level findings and limits: Surviving recipient T cells and thymic progenitors accounted for the high day-60 TCRbeta diversity observed in some patients. Roughly two months post-transplant, alpha-beta T cells reportedly originated from several hundred graft clones that had expanded.

The chain has TRBV5-1 and TRBJ2-7; 10 nucleotides match TRBD2. The origin of this receptor is a girl aged 2-9 years with congenital amegakaryocytic thrombocytopenia, due to receive a stem cell transplant. The sequences come from PBMCs, collected before TCRalphabeta/CD19-depleted stem cell transplant. Here the CDR3 DNA reads TGCGCCAGCAGCTTGATTCTAGCGGGAGAGACCTACGAGCAGTACTTC. It is translated as CASSLILAGETYEQYF.